The 30 T cell receptor beta chains listed next were all sequenced from one sample in a study of blood T cell repertoires in COVID-19. Only in-frame clones appear in the TCRdb table, and some are missing; sequencing was by immunoSEQ multiplex PCR. The sample holds about 200,000 clones, 70% to 90% seen once. Specimen: peripheral blood. The receptor source for this set is an elderly woman with acute or convalescent COVID-19.

CDR3 in DNA: TGTGCCAGTAGTAGGGACAAGGGCGAGCAGTACTTC. This gives the protein CASSRDKGEQYF. This chain uses TRBV19 with TRBJ2-7, with D possibly TRBD1 on 6 matching bases. CDR3 length equals 12 residues. The germline V gene has CDR1 LNHDA and CDR2 SQIVND (reference sequence). Trimming removed 4 bases at V and 6 bases at J, with 10 bases between.

This clone has just one count. The chain is built from TRBV7-3 and TRBJ2-5; a weak D match, TRBD1 (6 bases). Per germline, CDR1 SGHTA and CDR2 FQGTGA. The V and J ends lost 5 bases and 4 bases respectively, with 14 bases between them. The CDR3 spans 14 residues. Written as DNA, the CDR3 is TGTGCCAGCAGCCCCCGGCAGGGGAGAGAGACCCAGTACTTC. Protein sequence: CASSPRQGRETQYF.

This chain joins TRBV7-2 and TRBJ2-1, with 7 bases fitting TRBD2. The CDR3 extends over 15 amino acids. CDR1 is SGHTA, CDR2 FQGNSA, per germline. V dropped 7 bases and J dropped 2; count of bases not matched to a gene: 8. CDR3 nucleotide sequence: TGTGCCAGCAACCCTGGGAGGGTCGCCTACAATGAGCAGTTCTTC. Amino acids: CASNPGRVAYNEQFF.

A single count supports this clone. V is TRBV5-1 and J is TRBJ2-1; 10 bases agree with TRBD2. This CDR3 is built from 17 residues. V dropped 4 bases and J dropped 0; count of bases not matched to a gene: 7. CDR1 and CDR2 from the germline V gene are SGHRS and YFSETQ. CDR3 in DNA: TGCGCCAGCAGCCGGGATCCTAGCGGGAGCTCCTACAATGAGCAGTTCTTC. Translated, it gives CASSRDPSGSSYNEQFF. The full variable domain, its missing parts supplied by reference TRBV5-1 and TRBJ2-1, is KAGVTQTPRYLIKTRGQQVTLSCSPISGHRSVSWYQQTPGQGLQFLFEYFSETQRNKGNFPGRFSGRQFSNSRSEMNVSTLELGDSALYLCASSRDPSGSSYNEQFFGPGTRLTVL.

This sequence joins TRBV27 and TRBJ2-2; maybe TRBD2 (6 bases). CDR3 length equals 14 residues. From germline, CDR1 is MNHEY and CDR2 SMNVEV (reference sequence). V lost 1 base, J lost 5 bases, and 8 bases lay in between. CDR3 coding DNA: TGTGCCAGCAGTTTATTCGGGGGAACCGGGGAGCTGTTTTTT. Encoded protein: CASSLFGGTGELFF.

This chain links TRBV12-5 with TRBJ1-1; tentatively, D is TRBD1 (5 bases). Deletions cut 2 bases from V and 7 bases from J, with 11 bases between. This CDR3 spans 13 amino acids. The V gene's germline CDR1 is LGHNT and CDR2 FRNRAP. DNA of the CDR3: TGTGCTAGTGGTTTGAGGGGCTGGGATGAAGCTTTCTTT. The encoded protein is CASGLRGWDEAFF.

This clone occurred a few times. The chain joins TRBV9 to TRBJ1-6; D not resolved. The CDR3 covers 14 residues. Germline CDR1 SGDLS, CDR2 YYNGEE. The V and J ends lost 4 bases and 5 bases respectively, with 10 bases between them. The CDR3 bases are TGTGCCAGCAGCCCTGACAAAAATAATTCACCCCTCCACTTT. Protein sequence: CASSPDKNNSPLHF.

The DNA of the CDR3 is TGCGCCAGCAGCCGAGAGCGAGCCTCGGGGGCCCTCCACTTT. This sequence encodes CASSRERASGALHF. This chain connects TRBV4-3 to TRBJ1-6; possible D gene TRBD1, 5 bases. V lost 4 bases and J 14 bases, leaving 18 bases between the germline ends. The CDR3 runs 14 residues. Germline V gives CDR1 LGHNA, CDR2 YSLEER.

The V call is TRBV7-9, the J call TRBJ2-7; weak D call: TRBD1 (7 bases). Germline V gives CDR1 SEHNR, CDR2 FQNEAQ (reference sequence). Trimming took off 0 bases at V and 5 bases at J, with 14 bases between the two ends. The CDR3 is 15 amino acids. The CDR3 spells CASSLATGTYHEQYF. DNA for the CDR3: TGTGCCAGCAGCTTAGCGACAGGGACTTACCACGAGCAGTACTTC.

This chain links TRBV29-1 with TRBJ2-5; 10 nucleotides align to TRBD1. The trim removed 6 bases at V and 5 bases at J, leaving 9 bases unmatched. The CDR3 sequence is 14 residues long. The V gene's germline CDR1 is SQVTM and CDR2 ANQGSEA. CDR3: CSVVIGQGDETQYF. DNA for the CDR3: TGCAGCGTAGTTATTGGACAGGGGGACGAGACCCAGTACTTC.

J is TRBJ1-2 and V is TRBV29-1; D possibly corresponds to TRBD1 (6 bases). This CDR3 has 11 amino acids. Deletions cut 7 bases from V and 6 bases from J, with 12 bases between. Germline CDR1 is SQVTM and CDR2 is ANQGSEA. The CDR3 sequence is CSGTTGNGYTF. For the CDR3, the DNA is TGCAGCGGGACAACAGGGAATGGCTACACCTTC.

The chain has TRBV4-1 and TRBJ1-5; the D is unclear. Germline loops: CDR1 MGHRA, CDR2 YSYEKL. V lost 0 bases and J lost 6, with 9 bases in between. CDR3 length: 14 amino acids. CDR3 nucleotides: TGCGCCAGCAGCCAAGATCGCGTAAGTCAGCCCCAGCATTTT. Amino acids: CASSQDRVSQPQHF.

V gene TRBV27 combines with J gene TRBJ2-2; possible D gene TRBD2, 5 bases. Per germline, CDR1 MNHEY and CDR2 SMNVEV (reference sequence). V shed 3 bases and J shed 5 bases, with 7 bases lying between them. CDR3 size: 13 residues. The CDR3 sequence is CASSLEETGELFF. The CDR3 coding sequence is TGTGCCAGCAGTTTGGAGGAAACCGGGGAGCTGTTTTTT.

This clone was detected only a few times. Within the sample, other DNA sequences also encode this same CDR3. The chain joins TRBV6-5 to TRBJ2-3, with D hard to call. V lost 0 bases and J 2 bases, leaving 6 bases between the germline ends. Germline V gene lookup returns CDR1 MNHEY and CDR2 SVGAGI. The CDR3 length is 14 residues. The CDR3 bases are TGTGCCAGCAGTTACTCATACTCCACAGATACGCAGTATTTT. It specifies CASSYSYSTDTQYF.

About this clone: The sample holds other DNA sequences that translate to the same CDR3. The chain links TRBV18 to TRBJ2-7; 11 bases map to TRBD1. J gave up 3 bases and V 6 bases, and 4 bases lay outside the gene matches. Germline-derived CDR1 and CDR2 are KGHSH and LQKENI. This CDR3 contains 14 residues. CDR3 sequence reads: CASSPGTGGYEQYF. CDR3 nucleotide sequence: TGTGCCAGCTCTCCCGGGACAGGGGGCTACGAGCAGTACTTC.

The rearrangement links TRBV10-3 to TRBJ2-6; D is undetermined. Germline V gives CDR1 ENHRY, CDR2 SYGVKD. The CDR3 spans 15 residues. V was shortened by 0 bases and J by 0 bases, with 3 bases between the two germline ends. The CDR3 loop is CAISESYSGANVLTF. The CDR3 DNA reads TGTGCCATCAGTGAGTCCTACTCTGGGGCCAACGTCCTGACTTTC.

This chain uses TRBV7-8 with TRBJ2-7; D is undetermined. The CDR3 runs to 14 residues. V dropped 3 bases and J dropped 2 bases, with 11 bases sitting between them. Germline V gives CDR1 SGHVS, CDR2 FQNEAQ. CDR3: CASSFSQSTYEQYF. The CDR3 DNA reads as TGTGCCAGCAGCTTCTCGCAGTCCACCTACGAGCAGTACTTC.

This rearrangement joins TRBV10-3 to TRBJ1-4; D unresolved. The CDR3 runs to 16 residues. Trimming stripped 1 base from V and 3 bases from J, with 12 bases between. Per germline, CDR1 ENHRY and CDR2 SYGVKD. The CDR3 sequence is CAISEFSLQANEKLFF. As DNA, the CDR3 is TGTGCCATCAGTGAGTTTTCATTGCAGGCTAATGAAAAACTGTTTTTT.

The V and J genes are TRBV3-1 (or the pseudogene TRBV3-2) and TRBJ1-2; TRBD1 might be the D (6 bases). V was clipped by 1 base and J by 8 bases, with 17 bases between them. Per the germline V gene, CDR1 is LGHDT and CDR2 is YNNKEL (reference sequence). The CDR3 spans 15 residues. The CDR3, as DNA: TGTGCCAGCAGCCAAGTTGGGGGGCCCGGGGGGGGCTACACCTTC. Translation: CASSQVGGPGGGYTF.

The CDR3 region is CASSQDSGTSWGEQFF. In DNA, the CDR3 is TGCGCCAGCAGCCAAGATTCCGGGACTAGCTGGGGTGAGCAGTTCTTC. This chain joins TRBV4-3 and TRBJ2-1, with 9 nucleotides matching TRBD2. The germline CDR1 and CDR2 sequences are LGHNA and YSLEER. Trimming removed 0 bases from V and 9 bases from J; junction bases left unmatched: 9. This CDR3 has 16 residues.

CDR3 residues: CASSLGRNQPQHF. The CDR3 nucleotides are TGTGCCAGCAGTTTAGGCAGAAATCAGCCCCAGCATTTT. The chain has TRBV12-3 or TRBV12-4 and TRBJ1-5; D is uncertain. The CDR3 covers 13 residues. Trimming left V 1 base short and J 4 bases short, with 5 bases between.

V usage is TRBV5-4 and J usage is TRBJ2-3; 12 bases match TRBD2. This CDR3 comprises 15 residues. The V segment lost 0 bases and the J segment 8 bases; nucleotides outside the gene matches: 4. Per germline, CDR1 SGHNT and CDR2 YYREEE (reference sequence). For the CDR3, the DNA is TGTGCCAGCAGCTTGGCTAGCGGGAGGGACGGTACGCAGTATTTT. Its protein is CASSLASGRDGTQYF.

This chain joins TRBV7-2 and TRBJ2-7; 8 bases align to TRBD2. This CDR3 is 15 amino acids long. Germline CDR1 reads SGHTA; CDR2 reads FQGNSA. With 2 bases clipped from V and 4 bases from J, the junction kept 7 bases outside the gene matches. The CDR3 DNA sequence: TGTGCCAGCAGCTTAAGAGCGGGAGTGTCATACGAGCAGTACTTC. Its translation is CASSLRAGVSYEQYF.

V is TRBV29-1 and J is TRBJ2-1; 10 nucleotides agree with TRBD1. Germline V gene lookup returns CDR1 SQVTM and CDR2 ANQGSEA. CDR3 length equals 18 residues. The V segment lost 7 bases and the J segment 0 bases; nucleotides outside the gene matches: 15. DNA of the CDR3: TGCAGCGGAGTGACAGGGGGCTTCGGGAAAAGCTCCTACAATGAGCAGTTCTTC. Translated: CSGVTGGFGKSSYNEQFF.

The chain links TRBV5-1 to TRBJ1-1; D unclear. Between the trimmed V and J ends, which lost 4 bases and 3 bases, there was a span of 13 bases. Germline V gene data show CDR1 as SGHRS and CDR2 as YFSETQ. The CDR3 covers 14 residues. CDR3 loop: CASSPGYLDTEAFF. CDR3 bases: TGCGCCAGCAGCCCCGGGTACCTTGACACTGAAGCTTTCTTT.

The J gene is TRBJ1-3, the V gene TRBV7-6; possible D gene TRBD1, 5 bases. Deletions cut 4 bases from V and 4 bases from J, with 17 bases between. CDR3 length equals 16 residues. Germline assignment: CDR1 SGHVS and CDR2 FNYEAQ. For the CDR3, the DNA is TGTGCCAGCAGCTCAACGCCTCCAGGGTCGGGAAACACCATATATTTT. Its translation is CASSSTPPGSGNTIYF.

This rearrangement joins TRBV7-9 to TRBJ2-3; 8 bases are shared with TRBD2. This CDR3 is 15 amino acids long. V was clipped by 2 bases and J by 4 bases; unmatched bases: 5. CDR1 is SEHNR, CDR2 FQNEAQ, per germline (reference sequence). The CDR3 sequence: CASSLLAGGADTQYF. In DNA form, the CDR3 reads TGTGCCAGCAGCTTACTCGCGGGAGGCGCAGATACGCAGTATTTT.

J is TRBJ2-7 and V is TRBV28, with D perhaps TRBD1 (6 bases). The V gene's germline CDR1 is MDHEN and CDR2 SYDVKM. This CDR3 contains 14 residues. V was cut by 5 bases and J by 5 bases, with 16 bases left in between. The DNA for the CDR3 is TGTGCCAGCAGTCCACGGGACACCTTCCACGAGCAGTACTTC. Protein sequence: CASSPRDTFHEQYF.

The chain combines TRBV28 with TRBJ2-6, with 8 bases identical to TRBD1. The CDR3 sequence is 18 residues long. Trimming at V came to 3 bases and at J to 0 bases, leaving 7 bases not matched to a gene. Germline CDR1 MDHEN, CDR2 SYDVKM. The CDR3 spells CASSLPGQGVSGANVLTF. CDR3 in DNA: TGTGCCAGCAGTTTGCCCGGACAGGGAGTCTCTGGGGCCAACGTCCTGACTTTC.

The V call is TRBV4-3, the J call TRBJ1-2; 7 nucleotides agree with TRBD1. Trimming took 4 bases from V and 1 from J; bases not matched to a gene: 6. Germline assignment: CDR1 LGHNA and CDR2 YSLEER. The CDR3 spans 15 residues. The CDR3 protein is CASSLLQGSNYGYTF. Here the CDR3 DNA reads TGCGCCAGCAGCCTACTACAGGGGAGTAACTATGGCTACACCTTC.